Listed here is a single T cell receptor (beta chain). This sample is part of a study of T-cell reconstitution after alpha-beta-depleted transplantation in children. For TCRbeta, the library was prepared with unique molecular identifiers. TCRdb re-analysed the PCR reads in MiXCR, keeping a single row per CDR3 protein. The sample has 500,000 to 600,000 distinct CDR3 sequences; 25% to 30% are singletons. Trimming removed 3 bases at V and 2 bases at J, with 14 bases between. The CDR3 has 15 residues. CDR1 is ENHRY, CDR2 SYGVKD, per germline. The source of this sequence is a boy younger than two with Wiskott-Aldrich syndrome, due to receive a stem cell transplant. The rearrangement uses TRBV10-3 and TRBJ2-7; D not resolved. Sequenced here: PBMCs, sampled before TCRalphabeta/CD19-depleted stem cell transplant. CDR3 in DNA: TGTGCCATCAGTGACAACCAAAAGGTGACCTACGAGCAGTACTTC. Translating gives CAISDNQKVTYEQYF.